This paragraph reports one T cell receptor beta chain. The sample originates from a study of cytomegalovirus exposure and HLA in healthy donors. Researchers ran the PCR with 60 Vbeta and 13 Jbeta primers. Repertoires were generated with immunoSEQ multiplex PCR, while TCRdb's copy carries only in-frame clones and drops some. Of 150,000 to 180,000 clones in the sample, around 80% are singletons; the top ten hold around 3.6%. The CDR3 is made up of 13 amino acids. The V and J ends lost 4 bases and 4 bases respectively, with 10 bases between them. Germline CDR1 is MDHEN and CDR2 is SYDVKM. The sequenced sample was PBMCs. The rearrangement joins TRBV28 to TRBJ1-2; D call uncertain. This TCR came from a woman in her forties in good health and CMV-seronegative. The CDR3 DNA reads as TGTGCCAGCAGTTGGGAGGACGTCTATGGCTACACCTTC. It is translated as CASSWEDVYGYTF.